A selection of T cell receptor beta chains follows, all from one sample in a study of Ad26.COV2.S vaccination and SARS-CoV-2 variants. Method: immunoSEQ multiplex PCR; TCRdb's copy keeps in-frame clones and lacks some. Here the sample spans approximately 350,000 clones, 87% being singletons. The sample was peripheral blood, taken in a trial of Ad26.COV2.S vaccine versus placebo. These receptors all come from a person between 18 and 59 years old who received the Ad26.COV2.S COVID-19 vaccine or a placebo. Each CDR3 is given with its conserved first and last residue. The D gene is left open where the match is weak. Some rows mark clone size as missing; the rest say once, few, many or name a class of expanded clone.

clone_size: .; d_call: .; v_call: TRBV21-1; j_call: TRBJ1-3; cdr3_aa: CASSKEGAFSGNTIYF; cdr3_nt: TGTGCCAGCAGCAAAGAGGGGGCTTTCTCTGGAAACACCATATATTTT
clone_size: once; d_call: TRBD1; v_call: TRBV6-5; j_call: TRBJ2-7; cdr3_aa: CASSTRTGGYEQYF; cdr3_nt: TGTGCCAGCAGTACTCGGACAGGGGGCTACGAGCAGTACTTC
clone_size: .; d_call: .; v_call: TRBV5-4; j_call: TRBJ1-3; cdr3_aa: CASSAGQSISGNTIYF; cdr3_nt: TGTGCCAGCAGCGCAGGACAGTCCATCTCTGGAAACACCATATATTTT
clone_size: .; d_call: TRBD2; v_call: TRBV7-3; j_call: TRBJ2-3; cdr3_aa: CASSPGLAGGIRSTDTQYF; cdr3_nt: TGTGCCAGCAGCCCGGGACTAGCGGGGGGCATAAGGAGCACAGATACGCAGTATTTT
clone_size: .; d_call: .; v_call: TRBV4-1; j_call: TRBJ2-3; cdr3_aa: CASRPGTVSTDTQYF; cdr3_nt: TGCGCCAGCAGGCCTGGGACGGTAAGCACAGATACGCAGTATTTT
clone_size: .; d_call: .; v_call: TRBV2; j_call: TRBJ1-3; cdr3_aa: CASSEGGGAGNTIYF; cdr3_nt: TGTGCCAGCAGCGAGGGGGGGGGAGCTGGAAACACCATATATTTT
clone_size: .; d_call: TRBD1; v_call: TRBV3-1/TRBV3-2; j_call: TRBJ2-7; cdr3_aa: CASSPRQGYEQYF; cdr3_nt: TGTGCCAGCAGCCCACGACAGGGCTACGAGCAGTACTTC
clone_size: .; d_call: TRBD2; v_call: TRBV3-1/TRBV3-2; j_call: TRBJ2-3; cdr3_aa: CASSQETSGHSDTQYF; cdr3_nt: TGTGCCAGCAGCCAAGAGACTAGCGGCCACTCCGATACGCAGTATTTT
clone_size: once; d_call: .; v_call: TRBV5-6; j_call: TRBJ1-2; cdr3_aa: CASSLNTANYGYTF; cdr3_nt: TGTGCCAGCAGCTTGAACACAGCTAACTATGGCTACACCTTC
clone_size: .; d_call: .; v_call: TRBV3-1/TRBV3-2; j_call: TRBJ2-3; cdr3_aa: CASSQDPDTTDTQYF; cdr3_nt: TGTGCCAGCAGCCAAGATCCGGACACCACAGATACGCAGTATTTT
clone_size: .; d_call: .; v_call: TRBV4-2; j_call: TRBJ1-2; cdr3_aa: CASSQDKTERGYTF; cdr3_nt: TGTGCCAGCAGCCAAGATAAAACAGAGAGGGGCTACACCTTC
clone_size: .; d_call: TRBD1; v_call: TRBV7-6; j_call: TRBJ1-2; cdr3_aa: CASSLGVYGTGVGYTF; cdr3_nt: TGTGCCAGCAGCTTAGGGGTTTATGGAACAGGGGTCGGCTACACCTTC
clone_size: .; d_call: .; v_call: TRBV2; j_call: TRBJ1-2; cdr3_aa: CASAYLAGLPTF; cdr3_nt: TGTGCCAGCGCCTACCTCGCGGGGTTGCCCACCTTC
clone_size: many; d_call: TRBD1; v_call: TRBV7-9; j_call: TRBJ2-5; cdr3_aa: CASSLEPGQEYF; cdr3_nt: TGTGCCAGCAGCTTAGAACCGGGACAGGAGTACTTC
clone_size: .; d_call: .; v_call: TRBV7-6; j_call: TRBJ2-5; cdr3_aa: CASSLGLWYQETQYF; cdr3_nt: TGTGCCAGCAGCTTAGGACTTTGGTACCAAGAGACCCAGTACTTC
clone_size: once; d_call: .; v_call: TRBV6-2/TRBV6-3; j_call: TRBJ2-7; cdr3_aa: CASSYAPGKGSYEQYF; cdr3_nt: TGTGCCAGCAGTTACGCACCCGGGAAGGGCTCCTACGAGCAGTACTTC
clone_size: .; d_call: .; v_call: TRBV7-6; j_call: TRBJ1-2; cdr3_aa: CASSPRGVGYGYTF; cdr3_nt: TGTGCCAGCAGCCCGAGGGGGGTGGGCTATGGCTACACCTTC
clone_size: few; d_call: TRBD1; v_call: TRBV30; j_call: TRBJ1-4; cdr3_aa: CAWRGTGGNEKLFF; cdr3_nt: TGTGCCTGGAGGGGGACAGGGGGTAATGAAAAACTGTTTTTT
clone_size: .; d_call: TRBD2; v_call: TRBV9; j_call: TRBJ2-2; cdr3_aa: CASSLRLADTGELFF; cdr3_nt: TGTGCCAGCAGCCTCCGACTAGCGGACACCGGGGAGCTGTTTTTT
clone_size: .; d_call: .; v_call: TRBV24-1; j_call: TRBJ2-5; cdr3_aa: CATSDRSGIETQYF; cdr3_nt: TGTGCCACCAGTGATCGATCAGGGATAGAGACCCAGTACTTC
clone_size: few; d_call: .; v_call: TRBV28; j_call: TRBJ2-7; cdr3_aa: CASTPGRSYEQYF; cdr3_nt: TGTGCCAGCACCCCGGGACGAAGCTACGAGCAGTACTTC
clone_size: .; d_call: .; v_call: TRBV7-2; j_call: TRBJ2-3; cdr3_aa: CASSQPGHSQYF; cdr3_nt: TGTGCCAGCAGCCAACCGGGACATTCGCAGTATTTT
clone_size: .; d_call: .; v_call: TRBV29-1; j_call: TRBJ1-1; cdr3_aa: CSALEGRLNTEAFF; cdr3_nt: TGCAGCGCGCTGGAGGGACGGTTGAACACTGAAGCTTTCTTT
clone_size: .; d_call: .; v_call: TRBV11-2; j_call: TRBJ1-3; cdr3_aa: CASSLGGGGLGNTIYF; cdr3_nt: TGTGCCAGCAGCTTAGGAGGCGGAGGGCTGGGAAACACCATATATTTT